This T cell receptor beta chain appears in the sequencing data of a study of blood T cell repertoires in COVID-19. Across the study: Samples taken during acute and convalescent COVID-19 were collected in the United States, Italy and Spain. The analysed material was cDNA or gDNA that came from T cells, B-cell-depleted T cells, or PBMCs.

Original handling: Quantification of nucleated cells was approximated via reference gene primer amplification. Sequencing was performed with immunoSEQ multiplex PCR; in TCRdb, only in-frame clones are kept and a portion is missing. The DNA was the basis for D and trimming; V, J and clone size are from that table. The sample records about 61,000 clones, over 65% being singletons. V lost 11 bases to trimming and J lost 0 bases; unmatched junction nucleotides: 2. In germline, CDR1 is MNHEY, CDR2 SVGAGI. CDR3 length equals 12 residues. The genes are TRBV6-5 and TRBJ2-3, with TRBD2 identical over 7 bases. This TCR was recovered from a man aged 80 or over with active or convalescent COVID-19. Material for sequencing was peripheral blood. This chain's CDR3 is CAGGDSTDTQYF. CDR3 coding DNA: TGTGCCGGGGGGGACAGCACAGATACGCAGTATTTT.